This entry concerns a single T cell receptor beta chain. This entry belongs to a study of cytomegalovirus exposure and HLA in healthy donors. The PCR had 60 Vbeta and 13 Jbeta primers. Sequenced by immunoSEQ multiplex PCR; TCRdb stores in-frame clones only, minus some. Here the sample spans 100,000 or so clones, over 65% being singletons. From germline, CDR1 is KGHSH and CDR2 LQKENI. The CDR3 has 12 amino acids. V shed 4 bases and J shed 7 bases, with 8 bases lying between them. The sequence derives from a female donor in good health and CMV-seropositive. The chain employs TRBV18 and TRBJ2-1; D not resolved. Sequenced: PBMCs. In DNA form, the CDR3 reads TGTGCCAGCTCACAAGCTAGGAATGAGCAGTTCTTC. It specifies CASSQARNEQFF.